This TCR beta chain was observed in a study of blood T cell repertoires in COVID-19. As processed by the authors: Estimation of nucleated cell counts was performed using reference gene primer amplification. Clones were read by immunoSEQ multiplex PCR, and TCRdb kept only the in-frame ones, dropping some. Clone size and V and J calls were adopted from that table, with D and trimming inferred from the DNA. The profile shows about 120,000 clones, about 88% of them singletons. The CDR3 length is 15 residues. Trimming took 1 base from V and 4 from J, leaving 14 bases between them. From germline, CDR1 is MNHNS and CDR2 SASEGT.

This receptor was identified in a woman aged 80 or older with acute or convalescent COVID-19. Material: peripheral blood. The rearrangement uses TRBV6-1 and TRBJ2-7, with a weak D call TRBD1 (6 bases). The CDR3 nucleotides are TGTGCCAGCAGTGAAGAATTCACAGGGTCGTACGAGCAGTACTTC. Residues: CASSEEFTGSYEQYF.